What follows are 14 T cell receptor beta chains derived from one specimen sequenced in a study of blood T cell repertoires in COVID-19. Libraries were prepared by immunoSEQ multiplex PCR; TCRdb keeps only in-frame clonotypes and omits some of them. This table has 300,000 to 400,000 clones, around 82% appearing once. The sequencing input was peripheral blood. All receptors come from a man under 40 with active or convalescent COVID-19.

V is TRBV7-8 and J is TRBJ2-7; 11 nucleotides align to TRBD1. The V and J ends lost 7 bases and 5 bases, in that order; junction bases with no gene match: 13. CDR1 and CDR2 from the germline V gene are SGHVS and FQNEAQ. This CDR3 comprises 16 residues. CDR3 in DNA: TGTGCCAGCACCGGACTAGTGGACAGGGGGCCCCACGAGCAGTACTTC. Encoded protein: CASTGLVDRGPHEQYF.

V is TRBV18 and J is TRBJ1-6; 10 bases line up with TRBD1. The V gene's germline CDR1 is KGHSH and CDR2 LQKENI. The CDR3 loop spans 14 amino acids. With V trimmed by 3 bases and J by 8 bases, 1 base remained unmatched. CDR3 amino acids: CASSPGTGDSPLHF. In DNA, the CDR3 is TGTGCCAGCTCACCCGGGACAGGGGATTCACCCCTCCACTTT.

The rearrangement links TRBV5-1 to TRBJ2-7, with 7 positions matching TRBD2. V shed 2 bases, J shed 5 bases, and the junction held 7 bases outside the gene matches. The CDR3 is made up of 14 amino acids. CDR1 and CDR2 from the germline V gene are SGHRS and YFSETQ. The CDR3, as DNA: TGCGCCAGCAGCTTAGGAGCGGGAAGAGACGAGCAGTACTTC. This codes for CASSLGAGRDEQYF.

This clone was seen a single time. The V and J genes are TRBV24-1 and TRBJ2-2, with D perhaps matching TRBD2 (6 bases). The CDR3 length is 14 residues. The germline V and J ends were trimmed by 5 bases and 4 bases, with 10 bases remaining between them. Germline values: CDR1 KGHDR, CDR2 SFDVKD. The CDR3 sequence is CATSVEGPTGELFF. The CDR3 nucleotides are TGTGCCACCAGTGTGGAGGGGCCCACCGGGGAGCTGTTTTTT.

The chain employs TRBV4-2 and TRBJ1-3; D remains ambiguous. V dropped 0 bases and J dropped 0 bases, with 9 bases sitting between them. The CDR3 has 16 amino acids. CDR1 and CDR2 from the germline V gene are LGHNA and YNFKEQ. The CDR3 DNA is TGTGCCAGCAGCCAAGATGGGCAGCTCTCTGGAAACACCATATATTTT. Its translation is CASSQDGQLSGNTIYF.

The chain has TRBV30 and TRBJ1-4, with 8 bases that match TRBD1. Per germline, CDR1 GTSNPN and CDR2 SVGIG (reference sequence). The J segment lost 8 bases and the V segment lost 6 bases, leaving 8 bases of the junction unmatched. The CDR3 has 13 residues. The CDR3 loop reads CACSGQGGEKLFF. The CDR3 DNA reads TGTGCCTGCTCCGGACAGGGTGGAGAAAAACTGTTTTTT.

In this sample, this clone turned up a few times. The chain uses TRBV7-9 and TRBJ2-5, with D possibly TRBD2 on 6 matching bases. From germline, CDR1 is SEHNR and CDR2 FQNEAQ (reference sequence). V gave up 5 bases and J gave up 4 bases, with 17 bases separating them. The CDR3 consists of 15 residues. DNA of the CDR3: TGTGCCAGCAGCGACCTCGGGGGTAAAAGAGAGACCCAGTACTTC. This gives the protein CASSDLGGKRETQYF.

As DNA, the CDR3 is TGTGCCAGCAGTAAGACAGGATCTTACGACAATGAGCAGTTCTTC. This codes for CASSKTGSYDNEQFF. V and J are TRBV6-5 and TRBJ2-1, with TRBD1 as a possible D gene (6 bases). Germline CDR1 and CDR2: MNHEY and SVGAGI. This CDR3 has 15 amino acids. V dropped 5 bases and J dropped 5 bases, with 16 bases sitting between them.

The CDR3 loop is CASSTGANQPQHF. The CDR3 DNA sequence: TGTGCCAGCTCAACAGGGGCAAATCAGCCCCAGCATTTT. This sequence joins TRBV18 and TRBJ1-5, with 7 bases lining up with TRBD1. Germline V gene lookup returns CDR1 KGHSH and CDR2 LQKENI. This CDR3 is 13 amino acids long. The V segment lost 5 bases and the J segment 4 bases; nucleotides outside the gene matches: 2.

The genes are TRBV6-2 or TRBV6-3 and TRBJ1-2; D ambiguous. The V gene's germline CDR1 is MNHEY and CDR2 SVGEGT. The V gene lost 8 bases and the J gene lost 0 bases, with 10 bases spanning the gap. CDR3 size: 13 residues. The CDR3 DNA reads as TGTGCCAGCGGCCGTTTAGCTAACTATGGCTACACCTTC. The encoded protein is CASGRLANYGYTF.

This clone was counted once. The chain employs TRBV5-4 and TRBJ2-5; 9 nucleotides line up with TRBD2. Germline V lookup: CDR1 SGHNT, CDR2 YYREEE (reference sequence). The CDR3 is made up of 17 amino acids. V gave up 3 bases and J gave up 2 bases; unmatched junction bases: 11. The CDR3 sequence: CASSSPRSGGYQETQYF. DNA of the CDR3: TGTGCCAGCAGCTCGCCGAGGAGCGGGGGGTATCAAGAGACCCAGTACTTC.

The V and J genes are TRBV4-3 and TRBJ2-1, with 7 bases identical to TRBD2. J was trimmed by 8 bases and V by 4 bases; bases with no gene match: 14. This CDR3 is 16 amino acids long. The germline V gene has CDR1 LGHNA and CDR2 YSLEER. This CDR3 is CASSRLSGRASDEQFF. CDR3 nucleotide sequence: TGCGCCAGCAGCCGACTAAGTGGGAGGGCCTCGGATGAGCAGTTCTTC.

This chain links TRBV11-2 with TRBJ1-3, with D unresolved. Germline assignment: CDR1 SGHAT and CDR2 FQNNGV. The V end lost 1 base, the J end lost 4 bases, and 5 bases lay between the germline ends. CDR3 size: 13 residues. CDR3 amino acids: CASSLGEGNTIYF. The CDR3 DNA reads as TGTGCCAGCAGCTTAGGGGAGGGAAACACCATATATTTT.

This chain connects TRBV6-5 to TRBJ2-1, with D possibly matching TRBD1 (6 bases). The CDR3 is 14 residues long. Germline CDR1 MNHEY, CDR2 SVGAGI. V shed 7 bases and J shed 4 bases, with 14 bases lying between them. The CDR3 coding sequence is TGTGCCAGCATCCCCGGGACACTATACAATGAGCAGTTCTTC. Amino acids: CASIPGTLYNEQFF.